The following is a TCR beta chain sequence with its context. Which antigen it targets is not known. No much larger clone is present one base from it, and per-base qualities are unavailable. This sample is part of a study of blood T cell repertoires in COVID-19 (dated by TCRdb to between 2020 and 2021). For context, the study as a whole: Samples from collaborators originated in the United States, Italy and Spain and spanned both the acute and convalescent phases of COVID-19. The material from the prospective study consisted of cDNA or gDNA derived from T cells, B-cell-depleted T cells, or PBMCs. Deeply sampled blood TCRbeta repertoires from subjects exposed to, actively infected with, or recovered from COVID-19 were included in the dataset. The repertoires were released in a freely available public database intended as a resource for research on the immune response to SARS-CoV-2. Samples came from the ongoing ImmuneRACE study (first 160 participants) plus 1,254 subjects from 6 global collaborators. Nearly every sample came with metadata listing a de-identified subject ID, COVID-19 status, age in years and sex. Where HLA class I and class II types were available, the types were taken from metadata supplied by the sample provider, not from assay-based typing. Results and caveats for the whole study, not just this receptor: How much clinical and demographic metadata was included differed by source and by participant, and the metadata was provided uncurated.

The germline V gene specifies MNHNS as CDR1 and SASEGT as CDR2. At the junction V is shortened by 2 bases and J by 4 bases; bases outside the gene matches: 1. From the cysteine through the phenylalanine, the CDR3 covers 15 amino acids. Only the CDR3 part of the read is kept: 45 bases, read in frame from the first base. TCRbeta CDR3 regions were amplified from genomic DNA using the immunoSEQ Assay, a bias-controlled multiplex PCR. Per the original workflow: The number of nucleated cells in each sample was estimated from the amplification of reference gene primers within the assay. To quantify the absolute abundance of each unique TCRbeta CDR3 rearrangement, sequence reads were collapsed and filtered. Productive Simpson clonality was computed per sample as the square root of Simpson's diversity index over productive rearrangements. Imported from immuneACCESS, the table was reduced by TCRdb to in-frame sequences with V and J called. These copies leave out some clones; in studies compared against another copy, an unresolved V gene accounts for under half, and the cause of the remainder is not known. That table supplies the V and J calls and clone size; D and trimming were determined from the DNA. In this sample the table shows about 55,000 clones, about 82% of which occur a single time. The top ten clonotypes cover approximately 11% of the sample.

Whole blood was collected in K2EDTA tubes by collaborating institutions according to the institutions' own protocols. For TCRbeta analysis, collaborators shipped samples as frozen whole blood, isolated PBMCs, or DNA extracted from either of those sample types. The TCR comes from a human donor in a cohort sampled during active COVID-19. This chain joins TRBV6-1 to TRBJ2-3; 12 bases in the junction line up with TRBD2. Sequencing was performed on peripheral blood. The sequenced DNA is TGTGCCAGCAGTGAACTAGCGGGAGGGCCAGATACGCAGTATTTT. Its translation is CASSELAGGPDTQYF.